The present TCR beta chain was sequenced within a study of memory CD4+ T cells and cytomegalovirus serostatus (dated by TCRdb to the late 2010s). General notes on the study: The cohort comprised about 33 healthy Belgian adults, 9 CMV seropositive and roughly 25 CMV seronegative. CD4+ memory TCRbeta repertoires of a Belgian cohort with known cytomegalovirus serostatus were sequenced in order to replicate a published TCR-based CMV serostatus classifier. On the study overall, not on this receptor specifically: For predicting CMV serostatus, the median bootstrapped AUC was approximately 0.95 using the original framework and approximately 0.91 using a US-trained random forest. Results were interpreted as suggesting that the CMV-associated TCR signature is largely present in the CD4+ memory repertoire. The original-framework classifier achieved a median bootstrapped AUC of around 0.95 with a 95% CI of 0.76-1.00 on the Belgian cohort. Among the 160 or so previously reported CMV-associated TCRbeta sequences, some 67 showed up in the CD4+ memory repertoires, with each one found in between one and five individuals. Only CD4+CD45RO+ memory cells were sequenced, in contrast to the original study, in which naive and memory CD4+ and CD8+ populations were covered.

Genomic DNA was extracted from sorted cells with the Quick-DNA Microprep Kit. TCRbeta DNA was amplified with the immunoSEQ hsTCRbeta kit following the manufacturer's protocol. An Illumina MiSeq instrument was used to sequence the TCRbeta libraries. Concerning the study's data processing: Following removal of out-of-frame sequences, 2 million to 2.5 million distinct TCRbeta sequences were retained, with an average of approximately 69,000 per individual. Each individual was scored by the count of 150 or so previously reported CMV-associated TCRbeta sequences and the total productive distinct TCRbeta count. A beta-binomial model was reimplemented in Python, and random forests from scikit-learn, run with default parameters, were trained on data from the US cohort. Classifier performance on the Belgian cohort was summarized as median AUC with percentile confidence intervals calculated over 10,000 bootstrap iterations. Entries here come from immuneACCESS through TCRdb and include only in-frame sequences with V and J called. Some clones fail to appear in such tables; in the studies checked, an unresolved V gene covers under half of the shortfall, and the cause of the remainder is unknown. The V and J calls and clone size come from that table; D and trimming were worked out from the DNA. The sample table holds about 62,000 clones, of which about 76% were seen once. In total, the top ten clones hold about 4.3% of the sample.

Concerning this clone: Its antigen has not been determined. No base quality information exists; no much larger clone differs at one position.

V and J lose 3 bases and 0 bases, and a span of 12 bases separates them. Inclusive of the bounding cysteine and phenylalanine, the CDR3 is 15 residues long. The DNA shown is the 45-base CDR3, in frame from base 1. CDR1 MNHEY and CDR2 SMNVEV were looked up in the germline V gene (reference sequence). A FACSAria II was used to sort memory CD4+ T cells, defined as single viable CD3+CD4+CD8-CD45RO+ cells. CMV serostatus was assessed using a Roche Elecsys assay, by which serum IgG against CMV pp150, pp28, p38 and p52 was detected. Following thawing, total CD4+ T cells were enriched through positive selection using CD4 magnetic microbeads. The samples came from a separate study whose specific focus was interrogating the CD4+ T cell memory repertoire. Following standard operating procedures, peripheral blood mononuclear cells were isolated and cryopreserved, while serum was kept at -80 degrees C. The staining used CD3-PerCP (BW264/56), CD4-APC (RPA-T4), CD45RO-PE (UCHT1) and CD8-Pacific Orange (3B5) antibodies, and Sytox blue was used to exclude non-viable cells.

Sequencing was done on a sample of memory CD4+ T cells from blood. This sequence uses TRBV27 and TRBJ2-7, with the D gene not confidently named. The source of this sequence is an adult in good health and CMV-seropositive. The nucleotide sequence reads TGTGCCAGCAGTTTTGGTGGGCCAAGCTCCTACGAGCAGTACTTC. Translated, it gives CASSFGGPSSYEQYF.